Below, 25 T cell receptor beta chains from the same sample are listed, as sequenced in a study of shared T cell receptors in the human thymus. Only in-frame clones appear in the TCRdb table, and some are missing; sequencing was by immunoSEQ multiplex PCR. This table has about 710,000 clones, around 87% appearing once. This same sample was also part of a study on human thymus T cells.

The sample consisted of thymocytes. The receptors derive from a boy in the first two years of life with a congenital heart defect.

Points on this clone: The same CDR3 also results from other DNA sequences found in this sample. V and J are TRBV19 and TRBJ1-5; D not resolved. CDR1 LNHDA and CDR2 SQIVND come from the germline V gene (reference sequence). The CDR3 loop spans 16 amino acids. V lost 6 bases to trimming and J lost 5 bases, with 20 bases between them. For the CDR3, the DNA is TGTGCCAGTAGAGTGGGCCTGTCCCCCGGGGATCAGCCCCAGCATTTT. It translates to CASRVGLSPGDQPQHF.

The gene calls are TRBV12-5 and TRBJ1-1, with 8 bases matching TRBD1. The CDR3 length is 16 residues. J was trimmed by 1 base and V by 6 bases; bases with no gene match: 10. CDR1 is LGHNT, CDR2 FRNRAP, per germline. CDR3 region: CASGTTAGTGNTEAFF. CDR3 in DNA: TGTGCTAGTGGAACTACGGCCGGGACAGGGAACACTGAAGCTTTCTTT.

The rearrangement uses TRBV19 and TRBJ1-1, with no clear D. The germline V gene has CDR1 LNHDA and CDR2 SQIVND (reference sequence). With 7 bases removed from V and 0 bases from J, the gap between germline ends came to 15 bases. The CDR3 extends over 15 amino acids. The CDR3 region has the DNA TGTGCCAGTATGAAAACCCCTCTACTGAACACTGAAGCTTTCTTT. This sequence encodes CASMKTPLLNTEAFF.

The V call is TRBV5-1, the J call TRBJ2-1; 9 bases are shared with TRBD2. Germline V gives CDR1 SGHRS, CDR2 YFSETQ. V was pared by 1 base and J by 0 bases, with 5 bases of the junction left unmatched. There are 17 residues in the CDR3. The CDR3 region has the DNA TGCGCCAGCAGCTTGTGGGCTAGCGGGGTCTCCTACAATGAGCAGTTCTTC. Its translation: CASSLWASGVSYNEQFF.

The rearrangement joins TRBV5-1 to TRBJ2-3; 14 bases fit TRBD2. V was pared by 2 bases and J by 1 base, with 12 bases of the junction left unmatched. The CDR3 sequence is 20 residues long. From germline, CDR1 is SGHRS and CDR2 YFSETQ. This chain's CDR3 is CASSFVPTSGRALGTDTQYF. CDR3 DNA: TGCGCCAGCAGCTTCGTTCCGACTAGCGGGAGGGCCCTCGGCACAGATACGCAGTATTTT.

The gene calls are TRBV11-3 and TRBJ1-1, with TRBD1 identical over 7 bases. Losses at the gene ends were 1 base for V and 8 bases for J; bases not matched to a gene: 4. The CDR3 runs to 13 residues. Germline V lookup: CDR1 SGHNT, CDR2 YENEEA. The CDR3: CASSLAPDREAFF. The CDR3, as DNA: TGTGCCAGCAGCTTAGCCCCGGACAGGGAAGCTTTCTTT.

The chain joins TRBV7-9 to TRBJ1-1, with TRBD1 as a possible D gene (6 bases). V was cut by 4 bases and J by 2 bases, with 17 bases left in between. The CDR3 contains 16 residues. Germline V lookup: CDR1 SEHNR, CDR2 FQNEAQ (reference sequence). In nucleotides, the CDR3 is TGTGCCAGCAGCTACCCCTGGACAGCGATAAACACTGAAGCTTTCTTT. As protein: CASSYPWTAINTEAFF.

V gene TRBV4-2 combines with J gene TRBJ2-7; TRBD2 might be the D (7 bases). CDR3 length: 22 amino acids. CDR1 and CDR2 from the germline V gene are LGHNA and YNFKEQ. Trimming cost V 3 bases and J 0 bases, with 33 bases left between them. The CDR3 is CASSHFIPRGPRFIFSSYEQYF. DNA for the CDR3: TGTGCCAGCAGCCACTTCATTCCGCGGGGGCCCAGATTCATTTTTAGCTCCTACGAGCAGTACTTC.

This chain links TRBV28 with TRBJ2-2, with TRBD2 matching over 7 bases. The germline CDR1 and CDR2 sequences are MDHEN and SYDVKM. J was trimmed by 2 bases and V by 5 bases; bases with no gene match: 5. The CDR3 extends over 15 amino acids. CDR3 amino acids: CASSDRLANTGELFF. The CDR3, as DNA: TGTGCCAGCAGTGATAGACTAGCAAACACCGGGGAGCTGTTTTTT.

The V and J genes are TRBV19 and TRBJ2-7; the D is unclear. Trimming took 7 bases from V and 3 from J, leaving 10 bases between them. The CDR3 extends over 12 amino acids. In germline, CDR1 is LNHDA, CDR2 SQIVND (reference sequence). CDR3 DNA: TGTGCCAGTAAAAGTCCCGGCTACGAGCAGTACTTC. Residues: CASKSPGYEQYF.

V is TRBV18 and J is TRBJ1-1; D not certain. V lost 5 bases, J lost 0 bases, and 13 bases lay in between. CDR1 KGHSH and CDR2 LQKENI come from the germline V gene. The CDR3 loop spans 15 amino acids. The CDR3 bases are TGTGCCAGCTCAATCGGTACCCCGATGAACACTGAAGCTTTCTTT. Translation: CASSIGTPMNTEAFF.

The CDR3 DNA reads as TGTGCCAGCAGCCAAGAGGGACAGGGGTTGAGGGGCTACACCTTC. Amino acids: CASSQEGQGLRGYTF. The genes are TRBV14 and TRBJ1-2; 10 bases are shared with TRBD1. CDR1 is SGHDN and CDR2 is FVKESK in the germline V gene. The CDR3 totals 15 residues. V gave up 0 bases and J gave up 8 bases; unmatched junction bases: 6.

The CDR3 DNA is TGTGCCAGCAGTTCACGGACAGGGGGTACGTCGTCTAGCGGGAGGAGGCTCACAGATACGCAGTATTTT. It yields the protein CASSSRTGGTSSSGRRLTDTQYF. The V gene is TRBV27, the J gene TRBJ2-3, with D perhaps matching TRBD2 (11 bases). V was shortened by 4 bases and J by 2 bases, with 37 bases between the two germline ends. Per the germline V gene, CDR1 is MNHEY and CDR2 is SMNVEV (reference sequence). The CDR3 runs 23 residues.

The J gene is TRBJ1-5, the V gene TRBV18, with D unclear. Trimming removed 4 bases at V and 5 bases at J, with 18 bases between. CDR1 KGHSH and CDR2 LQKENI come from the germline V gene. The CDR3 is 16 residues long. The CDR3, as DNA: TGTGCCAGCTCACAAACCGGGCGGGGAAGCTATCAGCCCCAGCATTTT. This encodes CASSQTGRGSYQPQHF.

The chain links TRBV9 to TRBJ1-2, with a possible D match to TRBD1 (6 bases). Deletions cut 0 bases from V and 8 bases from J, with 14 bases between. Looked up from germline, CDR1 is SGDLS and CDR2 is YYNGEE. The CDR3 runs to 14 residues. For the CDR3, the DNA is TGTGCCAGCAGCGTAGGGGACACCCGCCTGGGCTACACCTTC. Amino acid sequence: CASSVGDTRLGYTF.

The gene calls are TRBV28 and TRBJ2-7; 7 bases agree with TRBD1. CDR3 length equals 15 residues. V shed 6 bases and J 3 bases; nucleotides not matched to a gene: 11. Germline V gives CDR1 MDHEN, CDR2 SYDVKM. The CDR3 spells CASRMGQPNHYEQYF. CDR3 nucleotides: TGTGCCAGCAGGATGGGACAGCCAAACCACTACGAGCAGTACTTC.

This chain uses TRBV7-6 with TRBJ2-3; D uncertain. The CDR3 runs 13 residues. In germline, CDR1 is SGHVS, CDR2 FNYEAQ. V lost 4 bases to trimming and J lost 4 bases, with 9 bases between them. CDR3 coding DNA: TGTGCCAGCAGCTCTCTCCGGTCAGATACGCAGTATTTT. Translation gives CASSSLRSDTQYF.

V gene TRBV7-2 combines with J gene TRBJ2-3, with a weak D call TRBD1 (6 bases). The CDR3 is 14 amino acids. Per germline, CDR1 SGHTA and CDR2 FQGNSA. Trimming shortened V by 3 bases and J by 1 base, and 8 bases separated the two germline ends. Here the CDR3 DNA reads TGTGCCAGCAGCTTTCGACAGGGCACAGATACGCAGTATTTT. This translates into CASSFRQGTDTQYF.

As to this clone: At the DNA level, this CDR3 is encoded by other sequences in the same sample as well. The chain has TRBV7-9 and TRBJ2-7, with 9 positions matching TRBD1. This CDR3 is built from 14 residues. J lost 2 bases, V lost 4 bases, and 3 bases had no gene match. Germline CDR1 SEHNR, CDR2 FQNEAQ (reference sequence). CDR3 in DNA: TGTGCCAGCAGCTCTGACAGGGGGGCCTACGAGCAGTACTTC. Encoded protein: CASSSDRGAYEQYF.

The chain uses TRBV5-1 and TRBJ2-5, with D perhaps matching TRBD1 (5 bases). The CDR3 loop spans 12 amino acids. Germline V CDR1 and CDR2: SGHRS, YFSETQ. The V end lost 6 bases, the J end lost 3 bases, and 9 bases lay between the germline ends. In DNA, the CDR3 is TGCGCCAGCATTGGACAAAAAGAGACCCAGTACTTC. As protein: CASIGQKETQYF.

CDR3 sequence reads: CASSQDSYRTGEQFF. The CDR3 region has the DNA TGCGCCAGCAGCCAAGATTCTTACCGAACAGGGGAGCAGTTCTTC. The V gene is TRBV4-3, the J gene TRBJ2-1, with a weak D call TRBD1 (6 bases). Trimming removed 0 bases from V and 10 bases from J, with 16 bases in between. CDR1 LGHNA and CDR2 YSLEER come from the germline V gene. The CDR3 sequence is 15 residues long.

This clone was found a few times. This sequence joins TRBV4-3 and TRBJ2-2; D not resolved. The V end lost 3 bases, the J end lost 8 bases, and 4 bases lay between the germline ends. Germline CDR1 is LGHNA and CDR2 is YSLEER. This CDR3 comprises 11 residues. CDR3 sequence reads: CASSHQGELFF. CDR3 in DNA: TGCGCCAGCAGCCACCAGGGGGAGCTGTTTTTT.

The chain combines TRBV19 with TRBJ1-2, with a possible D match to TRBD1 (6 bases). The CDR3 length is 17 residues. Germline CDR1 is LNHDA and CDR2 is SQIVND (reference sequence). Trimming removed 5 bases at V and 6 bases at J, with 25 bases between. The chain's CDR3 is CASSFPRAGAGGNGYTF. The CDR3 DNA reads TGTGCCAGTAGTTTCCCCCGGGCGGGGGCAGGAGGGAATGGCTACACCTTC.

The V call is TRBV4-3, the J call TRBJ1-2, with a weak D call TRBD1 (6 bases). The CDR3 covers 17 residues. Germline V CDR1 and CDR2: LGHNA, YSLEER. The V end lost 1 base, the J end lost 0 bases, and 15 bases lay between the germline ends. The CDR3 bases are TGCGCCAGCAGCCAAGGGCTACAGGGCCGAGCTAACTATGGCTACACCTTC. It is translated as CASSQGLQGRANYGYTF.

The chain uses TRBV19 and TRBJ1-5, with 7 bases that match TRBD1. This CDR3 has 15 residues. Germline V gives CDR1 LNHDA, CDR2 SQIVND (reference sequence). Trimming took 5 bases from V and 12 from J; bases not matched to a gene: 16. CDR3 nucleotides: TGTGCCAGTAGTCTCCCCGGACAGGTTTTAGGTATCCAGCATTTT. Protein sequence: CASSLPGQVLGIQHF.